A single sample gave rise to the 21 T cell receptor beta chains below, sequenced in a study of T cells after yellow fever vaccination. TCRdb analysed the 5' RACE reads with MiXCR anew, one entry per CDR3 protein. The sample holds 300,000 to 350,000 distinct CDR3 sequences, less than 9.5% seen once. The specimen was PBMCs, collected roughly 45 days after the first yellow fever vaccination. The origin of the receptors is a man younger than 30 who received the YFV17D yellow fever vaccine.

This clonotype was detected a few times. The chain couples TRBV12-3 or TRBV12-4 to TRBJ1-5; 10 bases are a match to TRBD1. CDR3 length: 14 amino acids. The ends lost 6 bases at V and 10 bases at J; junction bases unmatched: 9. The CDR3 reads CASSPDRGQQPQHF. CDR3 coding DNA: TGTGCCAGCAGCCCCGACAGGGGGCAACAACCCCAGCATTTT.

This clonotype was detected a few times. This sequence joins TRBV5-1 and TRBJ2-1, with 7 bases aligning to TRBD1. Germline V gives CDR1 SGHRS, CDR2 YFSETQ. CDR3 length equals 15 residues. The V and J ends lost 4 bases and 0 bases, in that order; junction bases with no gene match: 4. The CDR3 is CASSPGQSSYNEQFF. The DNA of the CDR3 is TGCGCCAGCAGCCCGGGACAGAGCTCCTACAATGAGCAGTTCTTC.

Of note for this clonotype: This may be a read error, as it is one base from a much larger clone. The CDR3 loop reads CASSLGTGERGIQYF. CDR3 bases: TGTGCCAGCAGCTTGGGGACAGGGGAAAGAGGCATTCAGTACTTC. This rearrangement joins TRBV7-9 to TRBJ2-4, with 10 nucleotides matching TRBD1. Per germline, CDR1 SEHNR and CDR2 FQNEAQ (reference sequence). The CDR3 spans 15 residues. Losses at the gene ends were 3 bases for V and 9 bases for J; bases not matched to a gene: 8.

This clonotype was observed a few times. The V call is TRBV2, the J call TRBJ2-7, with D perhaps being TRBD1 or TRBD2 (6 bases each). From germline, CDR1 is SNHLY and CDR2 FYNNEI. Trimming cost V 6 bases and J 2 bases, with 14 bases left between them. This CDR3 contains 14 residues. CDR3 DNA: TGTGCCAGCAGGGGGCCGGGGGCCGCCTACGAGCAGTACTTC. This codes for CASRGPGAAYEQYF.

In its sample, this clonotype was seen a few times. This chain links TRBV5-1 with TRBJ1-2; TRBD1 matches 8 bases. The ends lost 5 bases at V and 8 bases at J; junction bases unmatched: 8. Per the germline V gene, CDR1 is SGHRS and CDR2 is YFSETQ. This CDR3 is 13 amino acids long. The CDR3 DNA reads as TGCGCCAGCAGAGGACAGGGTATGGACGGCTACACCTTC. Amino acids: CASRGQGMDGYTF.

The rearrangement links TRBV6-2 or TRBV6-3 to TRBJ1-5; D is undetermined. Germline values: CDR1 MNHEY, CDR2 SVGEGT. CDR3 length: 15 residues. Deletions cut 0 bases from V and 9 bases from J, with 15 bases between. The CDR3 sequence: CASSYSPAGPSPQHF. Here the CDR3 DNA reads TGTGCCAGCAGTTACTCTCCGGCAGGCCCCTCGCCCCAGCATTTT.

V is TRBV12-3 or TRBV12-4 and J is TRBJ1-1; no firm D call. The CDR3 totals 14 residues. V was trimmed by 8 bases and J by 1 base, leaving 14 bases between them. CDR3 sequence reads: CASLHWEGNTEAFF. CDR3 sequence (DNA): TGTGCCAGCCTCCATTGGGAGGGGAACACTGAAGCTTTCTTT.

This clonotype was counted a few times. This chain links TRBV29-1 with TRBJ2-1; D might be TRBD1 (5 bases). The V end was cut by 6 bases, the J end by 9 bases, with 15 bases between. Germline loops: CDR1 SQVTM, CDR2 ANQGSEA. The CDR3 length is 12 residues. The chain's CDR3 is CSVVSGYAEQFF. The CDR3 nucleotides read TGCAGCGTCGTCTCAGGGTACGCTGAGCAGTTCTTC.

This clonotype was counted only a few times. The V call is TRBV29-1, the J call TRBJ2-2, with 8 positions matching TRBD1. V was pared by 6 bases and J by 1 base, with 4 bases of the junction left unmatched. Germline V gene sequence: CDR1 SQVTM, CDR2 ANQGSEA. The CDR3 is 14 amino acids. The CDR3 DNA reads as TGCAGCGTCGGGACAGGTCTGAACACCGGGGAGCTGTTTTTT. This gives the protein CSVGTGLNTGELFF.

This clonotype has ten or more counts. The V and J genes are TRBV7-6 and TRBJ2-5; 9 bases match TRBD1. The CDR3 totals 13 residues. V shed 3 bases and J 6 bases; nucleotides not matched to a gene: 2. The germline CDR1 and CDR2 sequences are SGHVS and FNYEAQ. The CDR3 protein is CASSLTGGKTQYF. The CDR3 nucleotides read TGTGCCAGCAGCTTGACAGGGGGAAAGACCCAGTACTTC.

The chain has TRBV28 and TRBJ1-2; D not certain. CDR1 and CDR2 from the germline V gene are MDHEN and SYDVKM. Trimming took 1 base from V and 4 from J, leaving 16 bases between them. The CDR3 covers 16 residues. Written as DNA, the CDR3 is TGTGCCAGCAGTTTATTTGTGACTCAGAGATTCTATGGCTACACCTTC. This codes for CASSLFVTQRFYGYTF.

The CDR3 DNA is TGCAGCGTCCGGGACAGTGGTGAAAAACTGTTTTTT. Translating it yields CSVRDSGEKLFF. This chain joins TRBV29-1 and TRBJ1-4, with 7 nucleotides matching TRBD1. This CDR3 comprises 12 residues. CDR1 and CDR2 (germline): SQVTM, ANQGSEA. V gave up 6 bases and J gave up 7 bases; unmatched junction bases: 5.

This chain links TRBV28 with TRBJ2-5, with D tentatively TRBD2 (6 bases). The CDR3 sequence is 16 residues long. Germline V lookup: CDR1 MDHEN, CDR2 SYDVKM. V lost 6 bases, J lost 5 bases, and 22 bases lay in between. The CDR3 DNA follows: TGTGCCAGCAGCAGTGGGAGGCGGGTCCTTACGGAGACCCAGTACTTC. Protein: CASSSGRRVLTETQYF.

This clonotype was counted a few times. The chain carries TRBV5-1 and TRBJ2-3; TRBD2 matches 11 bases. The CDR3 totals 16 residues. With V trimmed by 3 bases and J by 6 bases, 9 bases remained unmatched. Germline loops: CDR1 SGHRS, CDR2 YFSETQ. The CDR3 loop reads CASSSSISGGADTQYF. CDR3 DNA sequence: TGCGCCAGCAGCTCCTCGATTAGCGGGGGGGCCGATACGCAGTATTTT.

The CDR3 is CASSQPRGNEQFF. CDR3 coding DNA: TGCGCCAGCAGCCAGCCAAGGGGGAATGAGCAGTTCTTC. The chain recombines TRBV5-1 with TRBJ2-1; tentatively, D is TRBD1 (6 bases). V was pared by 4 bases and J by 7 bases, with 12 bases between. The CDR3 runs to 13 residues. Germline V gene data show CDR1 as SGHRS and CDR2 as YFSETQ.

The rearrangement joins TRBV5-1 to TRBJ2-7; TRBD1 is a possible D gene (6 bases). This CDR3 comprises 13 residues. Germline CDR1 SGHRS, CDR2 YFSETQ. The V end lost 2 bases, the J end lost 2 bases, and 8 bases lay between the germline ends. The CDR3 region is CASSFAGAYEQYF. The CDR3 coding sequence is TGCGCCAGCAGCTTCGCAGGGGCCTACGAGCAGTACTTC.

The rearrangement uses TRBV7-9 and TRBJ1-1; D gene ambiguous. Germline CDR1 and CDR2: SEHNR and FQNEAQ (reference sequence). Trimming stripped 5 bases from V and 1 base from J, with 11 bases between. This CDR3 is 14 amino acids long. CDR3 sequence (DNA): TGTGCCAGCAGCCCAACTACACAGAACACTGAAGCTTTCTTT. Translating it yields CASSPTTQNTEAFF.

This clonotype was found a few times. The V and J genes are TRBV7-2 and TRBJ2-1, with D perhaps matching TRBD1 (5 bases). V was cut by 3 bases and J by 3 bases, with 12 bases left in between. In germline, CDR1 is SGHTA, CDR2 FQGNSA. The CDR3 runs to 15 residues. CDR3 amino acids: CASSLVKDIYNEQFF. CDR3 nucleotides: TGTGCCAGCAGCTTGGTGAAGGACATCTACAATGAGCAGTTCTTC.

This clonotype was found a few times. V and J are TRBV29-1 and TRBJ1-2; the D gene is possibly TRBD1 (6 bases). Deletions cut 4 bases from V and 4 bases from J, with 16 bases between. The CDR3 runs 14 residues. Germline lookup yields CDR1 SQVTM and CDR2 ANQGSEA. The CDR3 bases are TGCAGCGTTGTGATCTCCGGGGGCGGCTATGGCTACACCTTC. Translated, it gives CSVVISGGGYGYTF.

V usage is TRBV3-1 and J usage is TRBJ2-3, with TRBD2 identical over 16 bases. This CDR3 is 17 amino acids long. CDR1 is LGHDT, CDR2 YNNKEL, per germline (reference sequence). V lost 8 bases, J lost 3 bases, and 8 bases stayed unmatched. The CDR3 spells CASSGTSGGAWTDTQYF. The DNA for the CDR3 is TGTGCCAGCTCCGGGACTAGCGGGGGGGCCTGGACAGATACGCAGTATTTT.

This clonotype turned up a few times. This sequence joins TRBV5-1 and TRBJ2-1; D gene uncertain. Per the germline V gene, CDR1 is SGHRS and CDR2 is YFSETQ. The CDR3 consists of 16 residues. The ends were cut back, 0 bases at V and 0 bases at J, with 10 bases in the middle. The CDR3 DNA is TGCGCCAGCAGCTTGGACCTCAGTGACTCCTACAATGAGCAGTTCTTC. Protein: CASSLDLSDSYNEQFF. Combining the CDR3 with reference TRBV5-1 and TRBJ2-1 gives the whole variable domain KAGVTQTPRYLIKTRGQQVTLSCSPISGHRSVSWYQQTPGQGLQFLFEYFSETQRNKGNFPGRFSGRQFSNSRSEMNVSTLELGDSALYLCASSLDLSDSYNEQFFGPGTRLTVL.